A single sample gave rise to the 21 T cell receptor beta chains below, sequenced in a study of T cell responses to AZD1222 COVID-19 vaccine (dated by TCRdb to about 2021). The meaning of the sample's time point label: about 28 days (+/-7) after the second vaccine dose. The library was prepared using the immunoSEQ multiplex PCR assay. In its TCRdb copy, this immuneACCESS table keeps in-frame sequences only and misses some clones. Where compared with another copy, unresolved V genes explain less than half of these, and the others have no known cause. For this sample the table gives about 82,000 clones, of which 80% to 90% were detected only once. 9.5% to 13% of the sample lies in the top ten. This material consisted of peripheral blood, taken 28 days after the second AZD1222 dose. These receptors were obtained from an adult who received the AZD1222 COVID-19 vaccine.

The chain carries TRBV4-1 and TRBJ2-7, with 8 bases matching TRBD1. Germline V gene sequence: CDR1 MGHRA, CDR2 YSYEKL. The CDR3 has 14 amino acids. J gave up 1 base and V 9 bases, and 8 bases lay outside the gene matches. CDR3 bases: TGCGCCAGTTCTCTTGGGGACAGGTCCTACGAGCAGTACGTC. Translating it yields CASSLGDRSYEQYV.

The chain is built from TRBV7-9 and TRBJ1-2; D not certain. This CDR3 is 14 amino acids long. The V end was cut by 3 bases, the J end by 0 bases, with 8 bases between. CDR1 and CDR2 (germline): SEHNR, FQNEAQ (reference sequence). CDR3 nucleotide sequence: TGTGCCAGCAGCTTCAGCAAGCCTAACTATGGCTACACCTTC. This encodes CASSFSKPNYGYTF.

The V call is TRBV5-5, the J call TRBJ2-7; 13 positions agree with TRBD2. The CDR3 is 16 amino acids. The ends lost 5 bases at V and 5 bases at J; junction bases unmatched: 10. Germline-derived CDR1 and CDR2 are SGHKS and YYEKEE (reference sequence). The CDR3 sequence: CASSTTGTSGINEQYF. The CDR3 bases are TGTGCCAGCAGTACTACCGGGACTAGCGGGATTAACGAGCAGTACTTC.

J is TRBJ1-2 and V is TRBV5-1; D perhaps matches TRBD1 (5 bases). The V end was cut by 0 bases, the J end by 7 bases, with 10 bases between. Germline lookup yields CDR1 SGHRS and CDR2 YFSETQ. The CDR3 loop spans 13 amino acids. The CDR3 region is CASSLGGGAGYTF. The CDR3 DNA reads TGCGCCAGCAGCTTGGGGGGCGGTGCTGGCTACACCTTC.

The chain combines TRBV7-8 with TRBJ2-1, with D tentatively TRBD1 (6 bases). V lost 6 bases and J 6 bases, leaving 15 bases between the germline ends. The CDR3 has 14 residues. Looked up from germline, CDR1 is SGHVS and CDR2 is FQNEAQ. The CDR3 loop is CASRDSYIGNEQFF. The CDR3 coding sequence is TGTGCCAGCAGGGACAGCTATATCGGCAATGAGCAGTTCTTC.

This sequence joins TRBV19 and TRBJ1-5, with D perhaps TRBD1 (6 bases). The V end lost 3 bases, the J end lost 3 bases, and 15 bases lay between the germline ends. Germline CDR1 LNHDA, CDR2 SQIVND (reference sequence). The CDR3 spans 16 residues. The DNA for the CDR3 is TGTGCCAGTAGTATTGCGGGACAATCATTCAATCAGCCCCAGCATTTT. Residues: CASSIAGQSFNQPQHF.

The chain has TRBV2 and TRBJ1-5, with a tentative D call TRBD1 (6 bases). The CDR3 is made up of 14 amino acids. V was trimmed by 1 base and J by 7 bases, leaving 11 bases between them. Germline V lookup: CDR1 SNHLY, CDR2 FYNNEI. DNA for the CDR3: TGTGCCAGCAGTGAAGGAAACAGGGAACAGCCCCAGCATTTT. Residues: CASSEGNREQPQHF.

The CDR3 loop reads CSASNRQDSEAFF. The CDR3 DNA reads TGCAGCGCCAGTAACCGACAGGACTCTGAAGCTTTCTTT. The chain employs TRBV29-1 and TRBJ1-1; a possible D gene is TRBD1 (6 bases). Trimming shortened V by 7 bases and J by 6 bases, and 18 bases separated the two germline ends. CDR1 is SQVTM and CDR2 is ANQGSEA in the germline V gene. CDR3 size: 13 residues.

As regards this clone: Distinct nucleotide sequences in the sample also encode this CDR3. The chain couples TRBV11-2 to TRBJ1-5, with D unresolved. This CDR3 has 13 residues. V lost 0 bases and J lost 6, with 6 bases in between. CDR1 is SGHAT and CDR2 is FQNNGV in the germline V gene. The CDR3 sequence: CASSLERSQPQHF. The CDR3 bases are TGTGCCAGCAGCTTAGAGAGGAGTCAGCCCCAGCATTTT.

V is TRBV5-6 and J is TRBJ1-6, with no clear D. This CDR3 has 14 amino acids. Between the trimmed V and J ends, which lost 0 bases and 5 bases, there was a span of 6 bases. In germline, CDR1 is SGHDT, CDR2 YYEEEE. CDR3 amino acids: CASSLATDNSPLHF. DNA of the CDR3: TGTGCCAGCAGCTTGGCAACAGATAATTCACCCCTCCACTTT.

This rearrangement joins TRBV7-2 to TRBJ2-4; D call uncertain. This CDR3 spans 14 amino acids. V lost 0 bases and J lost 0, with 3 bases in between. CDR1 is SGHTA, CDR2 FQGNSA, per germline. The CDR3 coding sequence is TGTGCCAGCAGCTTAGCGGGAGCCAAAAACATTCAGTACTTC. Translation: CASSLAGAKNIQYF.

The CDR3 loop is CATSMDFFSGNTIYF. CDR3 sequence (DNA): TGTGCCACCAGCATGGACTTCTTCTCTGGAAACACCATATATTTT. The chain couples TRBV15 to TRBJ1-3; D call uncertain. Trimming shortened V by 4 bases and J by 0 bases, and 10 bases separated the two germline ends. Per the germline V gene, CDR1 is LNHNV and CDR2 is YYDKDF (reference sequence). This CDR3 spans 15 amino acids. The whole variable domain, remainder taken from reference TRBV15 and TRBJ1-3, is DAMVIQNPRYQVTQFGKPVTLSCSQTLNHNVMYWYQQKSSQAPKLLFHYYDKDFNNEADTPDNFQSRRPNTSFCFLDIRSPGLGDTAMYLCATSMDFFSGNTIYFGEGSWLTVV.

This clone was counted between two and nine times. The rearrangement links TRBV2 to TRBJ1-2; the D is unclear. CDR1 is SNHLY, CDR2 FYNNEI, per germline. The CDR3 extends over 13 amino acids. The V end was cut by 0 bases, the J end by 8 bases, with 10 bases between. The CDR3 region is CASSEARSGGYTF. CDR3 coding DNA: TGTGCCAGCAGTGAAGCGCGGTCGGGGGGCTACACCTTC.

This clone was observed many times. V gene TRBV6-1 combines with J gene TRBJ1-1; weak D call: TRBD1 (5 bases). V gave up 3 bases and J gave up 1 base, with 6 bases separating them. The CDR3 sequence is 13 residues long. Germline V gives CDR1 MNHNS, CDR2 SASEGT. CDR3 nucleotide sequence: TGTGCCAGCAGTGACGGACAGAACACTGAAGCTTTCTTT. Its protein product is CASSDGQNTEAFF.

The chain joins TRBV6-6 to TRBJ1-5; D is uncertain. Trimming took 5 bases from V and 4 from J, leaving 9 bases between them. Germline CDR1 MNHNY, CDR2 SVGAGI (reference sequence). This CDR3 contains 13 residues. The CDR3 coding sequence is TGTGCCAGCAGTGCTACGCTGAATCAGCCCCAGCATTTT. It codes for CASSATLNQPQHF.

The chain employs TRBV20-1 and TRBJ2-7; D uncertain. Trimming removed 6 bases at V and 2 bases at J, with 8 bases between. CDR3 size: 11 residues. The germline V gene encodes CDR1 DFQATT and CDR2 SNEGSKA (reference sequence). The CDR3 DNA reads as TGCAGTGCCCAAGCCCCCTACGAGCAGTACTTC. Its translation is CSAQAPYEQYF.

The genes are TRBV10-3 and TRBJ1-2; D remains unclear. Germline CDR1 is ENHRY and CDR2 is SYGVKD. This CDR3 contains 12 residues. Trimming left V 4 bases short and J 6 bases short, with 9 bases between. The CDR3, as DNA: TGTGCCATCAGTGCCGGGCTTGATGGCTACACCTTC. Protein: CAISAGLDGYTF.

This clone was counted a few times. CDR3 coding DNA: TGTGCCAGCAGTTACTCTCCTCCGACTCGGGGGTTGGGCGGGGAGCAGTTCTTC. Translation: CASSYSPPTRGLGGEQFF. This chain links TRBV6-2 or TRBV6-3 with TRBJ2-1; maybe TRBD2 (6 bases). CDR1 and CDR2 from the germline V gene are MNHEY and SVGEGT. The CDR3 length is 18 residues. Trimming shortened V by 0 bases and J by 10 bases, and 25 bases separated the two germline ends.

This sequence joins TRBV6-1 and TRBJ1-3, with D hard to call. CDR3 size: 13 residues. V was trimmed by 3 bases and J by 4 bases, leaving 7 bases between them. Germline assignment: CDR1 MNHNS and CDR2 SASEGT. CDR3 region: CASSEVSGNTIYF. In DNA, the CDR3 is TGTGCCAGCAGTGAGGTTTCGGGAAACACCATATATTTT.

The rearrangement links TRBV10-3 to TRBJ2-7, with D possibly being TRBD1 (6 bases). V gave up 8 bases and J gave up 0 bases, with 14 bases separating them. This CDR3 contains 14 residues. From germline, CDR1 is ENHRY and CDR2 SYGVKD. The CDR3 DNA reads TGTGCCATCGACTACAGGGTGGGCTCCTACGAGCAGTACTTC. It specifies CAIDYRVGSYEQYF.

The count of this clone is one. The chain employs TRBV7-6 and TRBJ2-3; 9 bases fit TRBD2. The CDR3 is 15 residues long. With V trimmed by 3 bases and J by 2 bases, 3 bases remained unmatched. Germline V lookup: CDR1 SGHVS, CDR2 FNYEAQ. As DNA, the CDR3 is TGTGCCAGCAGCTTTAGCGGGGGAAACACAGATACGCAGTATTTT. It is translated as CASSFSGGNTDTQYF.